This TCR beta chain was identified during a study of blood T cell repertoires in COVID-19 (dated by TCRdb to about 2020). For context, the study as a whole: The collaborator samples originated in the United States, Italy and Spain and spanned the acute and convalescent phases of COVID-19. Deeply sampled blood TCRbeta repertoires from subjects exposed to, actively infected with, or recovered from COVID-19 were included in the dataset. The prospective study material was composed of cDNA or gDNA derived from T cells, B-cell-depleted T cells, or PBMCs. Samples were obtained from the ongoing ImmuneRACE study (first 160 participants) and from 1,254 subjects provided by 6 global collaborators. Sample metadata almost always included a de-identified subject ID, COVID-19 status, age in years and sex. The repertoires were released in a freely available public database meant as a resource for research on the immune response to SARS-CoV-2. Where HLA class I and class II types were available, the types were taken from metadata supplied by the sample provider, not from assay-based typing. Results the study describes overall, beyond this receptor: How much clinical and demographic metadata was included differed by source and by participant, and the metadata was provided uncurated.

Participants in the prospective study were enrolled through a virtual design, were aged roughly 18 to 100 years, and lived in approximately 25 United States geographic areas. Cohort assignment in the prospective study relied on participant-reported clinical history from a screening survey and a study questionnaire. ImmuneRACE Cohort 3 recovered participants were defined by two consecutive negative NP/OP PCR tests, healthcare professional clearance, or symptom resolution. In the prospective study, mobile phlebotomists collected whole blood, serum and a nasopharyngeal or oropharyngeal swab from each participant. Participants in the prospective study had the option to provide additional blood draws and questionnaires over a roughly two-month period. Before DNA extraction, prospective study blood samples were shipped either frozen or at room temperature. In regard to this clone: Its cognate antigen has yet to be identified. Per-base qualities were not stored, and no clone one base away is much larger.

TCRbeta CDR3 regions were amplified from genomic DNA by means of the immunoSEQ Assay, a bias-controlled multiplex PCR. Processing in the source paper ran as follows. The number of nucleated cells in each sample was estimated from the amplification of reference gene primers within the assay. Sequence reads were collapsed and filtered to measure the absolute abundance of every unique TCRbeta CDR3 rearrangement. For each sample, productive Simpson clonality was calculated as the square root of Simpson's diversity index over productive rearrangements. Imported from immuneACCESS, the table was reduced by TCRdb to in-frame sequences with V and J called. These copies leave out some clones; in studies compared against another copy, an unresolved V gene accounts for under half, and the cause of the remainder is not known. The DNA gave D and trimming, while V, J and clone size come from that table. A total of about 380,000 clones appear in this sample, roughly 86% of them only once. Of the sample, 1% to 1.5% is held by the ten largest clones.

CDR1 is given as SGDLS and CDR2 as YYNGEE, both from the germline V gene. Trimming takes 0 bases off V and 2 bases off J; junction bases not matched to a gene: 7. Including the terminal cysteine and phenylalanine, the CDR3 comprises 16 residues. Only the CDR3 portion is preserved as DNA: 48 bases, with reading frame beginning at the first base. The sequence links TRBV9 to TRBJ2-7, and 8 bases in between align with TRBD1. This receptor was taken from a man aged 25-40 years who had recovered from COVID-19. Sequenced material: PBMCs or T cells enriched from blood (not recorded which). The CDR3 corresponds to CASSVATGGTAYEQYF. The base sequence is TGTGCCAGCAGCGTAGCTACAGGGGGGACAGCCTACGAGCAGTACTTC.